This TCR beta chain was identified during a study of cytomegalovirus exposure and HLA in healthy donors. Overall study: T cells numbering about 180 million yielded around 120 million unique TCR beta sequences in an earlier analysis. Drawn from HLA-typed donors, tens of millions of unique TCRs were held in an early data release. Study-wide findings and caveats: Confirmation in vitro established that a few CMV-associated chains were specific for CMV antigens.

Every donor was a healthy person donating bone marrow. CDR3 length equals 15 residues. Germline V gene lookup returns CDR1 SEHNR and CDR2 FQNEAQ (reference sequence). Trimming at V came to 2 bases and at J to 6 bases, leaving 4 bases not matched to a gene. As for this clone: Its antigen is not identified.

Researchers ran the PCR with 60 Vbeta and 13 Jbeta primers. Repertoires were generated with immunoSEQ multiplex PCR, while TCRdb's copy carries only in-frame clones and drops some. The sample records around 170,000 clones, around three quarters being singletons. This receptor was taken from a middle-aged man in good health and CMV-seronegative. This chain joins TRBV7-9 and TRBJ1-4; 9 positions agree with TRBD1. The sequenced sample was PBMCs. The DNA for the CDR3 is TGTGCCAGCAGCTTAAGTACAGGGGGCGATGAAAAACTGTTTTTT. It translates to CASSLSTGGDEKLFF.